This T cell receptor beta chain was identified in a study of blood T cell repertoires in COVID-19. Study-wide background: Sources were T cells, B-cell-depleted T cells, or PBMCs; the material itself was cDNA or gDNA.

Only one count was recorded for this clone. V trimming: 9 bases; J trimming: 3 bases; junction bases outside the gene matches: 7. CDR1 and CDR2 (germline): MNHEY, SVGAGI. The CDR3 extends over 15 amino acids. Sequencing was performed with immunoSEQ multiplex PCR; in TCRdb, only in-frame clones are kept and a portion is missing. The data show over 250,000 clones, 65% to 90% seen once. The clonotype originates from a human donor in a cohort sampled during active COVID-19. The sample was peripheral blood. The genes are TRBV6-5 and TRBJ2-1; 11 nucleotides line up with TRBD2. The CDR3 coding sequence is TGTGCCAGTCTTTCCCTAGCGGGAGGCTACAATGAGCAGTTCTTC. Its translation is CASLSLAGGYNEQFF.